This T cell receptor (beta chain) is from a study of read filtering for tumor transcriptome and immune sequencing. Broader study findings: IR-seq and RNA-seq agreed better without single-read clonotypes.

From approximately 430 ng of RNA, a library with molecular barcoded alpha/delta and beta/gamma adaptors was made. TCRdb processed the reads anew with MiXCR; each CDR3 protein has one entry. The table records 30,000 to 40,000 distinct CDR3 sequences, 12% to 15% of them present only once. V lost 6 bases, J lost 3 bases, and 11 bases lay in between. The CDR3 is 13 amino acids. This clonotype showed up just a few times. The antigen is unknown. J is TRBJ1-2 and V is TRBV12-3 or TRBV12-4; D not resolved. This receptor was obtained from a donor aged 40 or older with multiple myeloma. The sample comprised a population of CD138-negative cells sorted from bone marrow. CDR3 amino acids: CASSPDTDYGYTF. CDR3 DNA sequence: TGTGCCAGCAGCCCCGACACGGACTATGGCTACACCTTC.